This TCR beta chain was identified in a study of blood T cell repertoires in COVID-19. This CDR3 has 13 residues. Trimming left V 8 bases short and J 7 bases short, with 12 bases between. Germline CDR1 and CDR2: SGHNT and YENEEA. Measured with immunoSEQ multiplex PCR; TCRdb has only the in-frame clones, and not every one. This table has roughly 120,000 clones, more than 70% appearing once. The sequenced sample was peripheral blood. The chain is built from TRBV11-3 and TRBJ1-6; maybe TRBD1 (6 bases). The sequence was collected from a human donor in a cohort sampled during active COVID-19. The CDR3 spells CASQQGPNSPLHF. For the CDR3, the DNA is TGTGCCAGCCAACAGGGCCCCAATTCACCCCTCCACTTT.